The TCR beta chain under discussion was sequenced for a study of blood T cell repertoires in COVID-19. This clone showed up just once. In the authors' methods: Reference gene primer amplification in the assay estimated nucleated cell counts. TCRdb's table, derived via immunoSEQ multiplex PCR, lists solely in-frame clones and lacks some. D and trimming come from the DNA, and the V and J calls and clone size come from that table. The data contain over 20,000 clones, roughly 87% of them seen just once; the ten biggest clones take up around 9.7%. The CDR3 is 19 residues long. Germline trimming cut 4 bases from V and 0 bases from J; bases unmatched to any gene: 13. From germline, CDR1 is ENHRY and CDR2 SYGVKD.

This sequence was found in a man aged 65 to 79 with acute or convalescent COVID-19. Source material: peripheral blood. This chain uses TRBV10-3 with TRBJ2-3; 10 bases map to TRBD2. The CDR3: CAISGLAGAGISSTDTQYF. As DNA, the CDR3 is TGTGCCATCAGTGGACTAGCGGGCGCTGGAATCTCTAGCACAGATACGCAGTATTTT.